This T cell receptor (beta chain) was retrieved from a study of regulatory T cells in long-lasting Graves disease. Study observations and caveats: Persistent disease was associated with favored TRBV28 usage and with favored use of TRBJ1-2 and TRBJ2-5.

Time point: newly diagnosed GD, antithyroid drugs for less than 3 months. The TCR library was made from RNA extracted from PBMCs. One endocrinology department in Xi'an, China, was where patients came from. Staff drew about 10 milliliters of peripheral blood into EDTA tubes. HTBI primers from iRepertoire and Arm-PCR of CDR3 regions yielded the TCR beta libraries. Each CDR3 protein is one row after TCRdb ran MiXCR on the multiplex PCR reads. This sample carries 450,000 to 500,000 distinct CDR3 sequences, under 20% of them seen once, and the ten largest clones take more than 10%. V lost 0 bases and J lost 5, with 10 bases in between. This CDR3 region has 13 residues. CDR1 GTSNPN and CDR2 SVGIG come from the germline V gene (reference sequence). On this clonotype itself: Its antigen is as yet unknown.

These sequences were also reported in another study, on T cells in Graves' hyperthyroidism and ophthalmopathy. From that second work: An initial round of RT-PCR targeting the TCR CDR3 relied on the HTBI primer set.

The source material was peripheral blood mononuclear cells (PBMCs), sampled at new diagnosis, from a patient treated with antithyroid drugs. This chain connects TRBV30 to TRBJ2-5; no definite D call. The TCR sequence derives from a man aged 40-50 years with Graves disease. CDR3 coding DNA: TGTGCCTGGAGTGTACTCGCTCACGAGACCCAGTACTTC. As protein: CAWSVLAHETQYF. Looking up the rest from reference TRBV30 and TRBJ2-5 gives the full variable domain: SQTIHQWPATLVQPVGSPLSLECTVEGTSNPNLYWYRQAAGRGLQLLFYSVGIGQISSEVPQNLSASRPQDRQFILSSKKLLLSDSGFYLCAWSVLAHETQYFGPGTRLLVL.